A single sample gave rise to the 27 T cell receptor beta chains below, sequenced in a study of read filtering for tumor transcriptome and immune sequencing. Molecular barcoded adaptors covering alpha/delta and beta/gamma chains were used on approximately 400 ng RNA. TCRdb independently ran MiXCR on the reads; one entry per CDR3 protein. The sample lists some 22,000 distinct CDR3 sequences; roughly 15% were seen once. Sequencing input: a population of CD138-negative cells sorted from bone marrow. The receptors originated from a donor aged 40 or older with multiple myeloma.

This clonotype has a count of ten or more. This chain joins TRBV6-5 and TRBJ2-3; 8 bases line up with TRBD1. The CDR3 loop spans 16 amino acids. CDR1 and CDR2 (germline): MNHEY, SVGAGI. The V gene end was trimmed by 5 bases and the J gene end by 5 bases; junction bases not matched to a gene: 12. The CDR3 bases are TGTGCCAGCAGTGGCTTAAGAGGACAGGGATTAGATACGCAGTATTTT. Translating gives CASSGLRGQGLDTQYF.

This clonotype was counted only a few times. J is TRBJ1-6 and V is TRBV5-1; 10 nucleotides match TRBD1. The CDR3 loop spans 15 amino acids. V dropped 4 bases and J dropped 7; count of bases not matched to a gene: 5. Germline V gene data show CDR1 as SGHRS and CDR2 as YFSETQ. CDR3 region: CASSRETGGNSPLHF. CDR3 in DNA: TGCGCCAGCAGCCGGGAGACAGGGGGCAATTCACCCCTCCACTTT.

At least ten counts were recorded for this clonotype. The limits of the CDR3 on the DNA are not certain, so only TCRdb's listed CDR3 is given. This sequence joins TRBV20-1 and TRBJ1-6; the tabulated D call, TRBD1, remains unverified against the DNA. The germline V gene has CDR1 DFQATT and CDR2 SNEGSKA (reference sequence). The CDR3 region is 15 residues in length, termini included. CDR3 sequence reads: CSARDFGEGNSPLHF.

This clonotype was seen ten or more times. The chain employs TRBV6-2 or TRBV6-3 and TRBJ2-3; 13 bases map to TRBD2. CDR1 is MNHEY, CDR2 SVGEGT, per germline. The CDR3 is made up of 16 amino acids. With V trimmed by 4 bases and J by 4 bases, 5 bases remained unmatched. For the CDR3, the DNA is TGTGCCAGCAGTTCAGGACTAGCGGGAGAAGCAGATACGCAGTATTTT. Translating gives CASSSGLAGEADTQYF.

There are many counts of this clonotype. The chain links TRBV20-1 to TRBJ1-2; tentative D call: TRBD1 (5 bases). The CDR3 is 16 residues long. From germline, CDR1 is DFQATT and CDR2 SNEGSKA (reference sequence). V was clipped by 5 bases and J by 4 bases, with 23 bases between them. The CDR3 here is CSAEQEIRPFGYGYTF. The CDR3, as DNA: TGCAGTGCTGAACAGGAGATAAGACCCTTTGGCTATGGCTACACCTTC.

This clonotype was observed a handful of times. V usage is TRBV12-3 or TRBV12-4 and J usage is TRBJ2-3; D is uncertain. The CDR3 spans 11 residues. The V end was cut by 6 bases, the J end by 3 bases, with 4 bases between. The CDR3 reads CASSRTDTQYF. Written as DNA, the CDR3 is TGTGCCAGCAGCCGGACAGATACGCAGTATTTT.

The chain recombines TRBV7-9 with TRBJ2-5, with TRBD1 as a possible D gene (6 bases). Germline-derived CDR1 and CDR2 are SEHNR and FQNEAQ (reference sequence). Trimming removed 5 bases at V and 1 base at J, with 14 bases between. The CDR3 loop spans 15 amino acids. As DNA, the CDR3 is TGTGCCAGCAGCGTCGCTTGGACAGCCCAAGAGACCCAGTACTTC. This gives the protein CASSVAWTAQETQYF.

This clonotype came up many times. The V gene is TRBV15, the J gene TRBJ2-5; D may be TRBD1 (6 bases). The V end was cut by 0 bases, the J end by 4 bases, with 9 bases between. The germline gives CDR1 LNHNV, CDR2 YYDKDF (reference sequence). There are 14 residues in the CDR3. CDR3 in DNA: TGTGCCACCAGCAGAGACTTGGGGGCAGAGACCCAGTACTTC. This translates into CATSRDLGAETQYF.

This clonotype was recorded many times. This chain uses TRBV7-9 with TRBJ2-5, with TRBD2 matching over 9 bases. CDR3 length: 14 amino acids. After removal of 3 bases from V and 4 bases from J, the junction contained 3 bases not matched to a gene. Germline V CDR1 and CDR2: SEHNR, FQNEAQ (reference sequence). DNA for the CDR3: TGTGCCAGCAGCTTCAGACTAGCGGTAGAGACCCAGTACTTC. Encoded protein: CASSFRLAVETQYF.

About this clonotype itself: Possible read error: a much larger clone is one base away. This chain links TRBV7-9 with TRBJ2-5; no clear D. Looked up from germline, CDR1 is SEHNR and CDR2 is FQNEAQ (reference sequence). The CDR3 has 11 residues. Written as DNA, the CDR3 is TGTGCCGGCAGCTTCGGGGAGACCCAGTACTTC. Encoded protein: CAGSFGETQYF.

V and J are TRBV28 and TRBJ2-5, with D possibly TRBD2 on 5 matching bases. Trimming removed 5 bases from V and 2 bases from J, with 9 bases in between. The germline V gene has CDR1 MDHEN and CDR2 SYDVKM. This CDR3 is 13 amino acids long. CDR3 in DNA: TGTGCCAGCAGTGGACTTACTCAAGAGACCCAGTACTTC. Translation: CASSGLTQETQYF.

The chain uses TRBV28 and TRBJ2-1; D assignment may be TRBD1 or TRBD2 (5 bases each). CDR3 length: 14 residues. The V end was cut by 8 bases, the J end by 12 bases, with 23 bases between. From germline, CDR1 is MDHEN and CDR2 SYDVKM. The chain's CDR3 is CASRTYGTNAVQFF. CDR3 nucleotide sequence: TGTGCCAGCCGCACCTATGGGACGAACGCTGTGCAGTTCTTC.

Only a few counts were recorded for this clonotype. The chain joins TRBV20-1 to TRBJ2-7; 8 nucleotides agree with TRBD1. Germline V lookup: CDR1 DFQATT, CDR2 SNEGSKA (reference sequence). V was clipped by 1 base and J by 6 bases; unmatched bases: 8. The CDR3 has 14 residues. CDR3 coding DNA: TGCAGTGCTAGAGGAGGGACAGGATCTACCGAGCAGTACTTC. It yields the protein CSARGGTGSTEQYF.

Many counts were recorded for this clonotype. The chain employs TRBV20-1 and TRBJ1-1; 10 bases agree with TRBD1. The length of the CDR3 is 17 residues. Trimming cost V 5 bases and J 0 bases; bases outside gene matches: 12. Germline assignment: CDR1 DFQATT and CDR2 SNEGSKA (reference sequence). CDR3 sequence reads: CSAGSLPGQGMNTEAFF. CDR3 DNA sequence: TGCAGTGCTGGGAGTCTTCCGGGACAGGGGATGAACACTGAAGCTTTCTTT.

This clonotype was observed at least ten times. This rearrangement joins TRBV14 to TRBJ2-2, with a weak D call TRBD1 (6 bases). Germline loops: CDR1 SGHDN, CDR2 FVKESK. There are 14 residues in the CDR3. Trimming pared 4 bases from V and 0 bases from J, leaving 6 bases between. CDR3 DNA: TGTGCCAGCAGCCGGACAGCGAACACCGGGGAGCTGTTTTTT. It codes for CASSRTANTGELFF.

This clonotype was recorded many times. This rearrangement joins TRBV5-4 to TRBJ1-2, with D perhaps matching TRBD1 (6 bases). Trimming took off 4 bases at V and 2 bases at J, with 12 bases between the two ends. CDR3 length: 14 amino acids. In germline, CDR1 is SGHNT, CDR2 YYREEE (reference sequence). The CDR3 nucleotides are TGTGCCAGCAGCAGTATACAGGGAAACTATGGCTACACCTTC. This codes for CASSSIQGNYGYTF.

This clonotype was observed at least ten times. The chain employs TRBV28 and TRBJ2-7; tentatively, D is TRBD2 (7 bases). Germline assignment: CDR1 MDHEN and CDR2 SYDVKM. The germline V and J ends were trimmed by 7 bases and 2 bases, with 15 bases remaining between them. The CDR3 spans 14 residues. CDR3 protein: CASTTPGGTYEQYF. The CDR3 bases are TGTGCCAGCACTACACCGGGGGGCACCTACGAGCAGTACTTC.

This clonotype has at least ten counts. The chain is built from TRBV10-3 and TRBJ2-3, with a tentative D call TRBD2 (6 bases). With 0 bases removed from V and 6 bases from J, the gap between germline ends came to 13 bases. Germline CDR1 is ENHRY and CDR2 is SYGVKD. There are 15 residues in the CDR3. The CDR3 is CAISESRRGADTQYF. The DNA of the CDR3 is TGTGCCATCAGTGAGTCGAGGCGGGGCGCGGATACGCAGTATTTT.

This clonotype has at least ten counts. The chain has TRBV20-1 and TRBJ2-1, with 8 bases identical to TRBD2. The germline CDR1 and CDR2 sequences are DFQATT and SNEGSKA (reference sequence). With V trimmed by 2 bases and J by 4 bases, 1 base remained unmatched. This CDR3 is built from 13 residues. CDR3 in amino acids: CSARLAGYNEQFF. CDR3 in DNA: TGCAGTGCTAGACTAGCGGGTTACAATGAGCAGTTCTTC.

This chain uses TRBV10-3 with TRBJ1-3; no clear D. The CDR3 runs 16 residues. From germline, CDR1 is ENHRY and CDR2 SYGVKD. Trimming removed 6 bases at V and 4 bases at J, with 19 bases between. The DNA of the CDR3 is TGTGCCATCAGGGAACCCGGGTCGCAAACCGGAAACACCATATATTTT. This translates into CAIREPGSQTGNTIYF.

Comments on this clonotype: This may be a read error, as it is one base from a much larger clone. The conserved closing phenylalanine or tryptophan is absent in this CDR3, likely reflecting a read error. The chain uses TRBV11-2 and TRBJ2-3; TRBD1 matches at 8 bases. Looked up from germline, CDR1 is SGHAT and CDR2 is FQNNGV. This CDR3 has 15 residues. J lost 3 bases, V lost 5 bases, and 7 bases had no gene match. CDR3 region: CASSARTGTTDTQYS. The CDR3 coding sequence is TGTGCCAGCAGCGCAAGGACAGGGACTACAGATACGCAGTATTCT.

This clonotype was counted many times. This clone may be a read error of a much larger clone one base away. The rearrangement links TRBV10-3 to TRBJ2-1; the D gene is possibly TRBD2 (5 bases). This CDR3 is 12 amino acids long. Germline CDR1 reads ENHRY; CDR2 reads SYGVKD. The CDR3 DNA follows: TGTGCCATGGGAGACAACTACAATGAGCGGTTCTTC. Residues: CAMGDNYNERFF.

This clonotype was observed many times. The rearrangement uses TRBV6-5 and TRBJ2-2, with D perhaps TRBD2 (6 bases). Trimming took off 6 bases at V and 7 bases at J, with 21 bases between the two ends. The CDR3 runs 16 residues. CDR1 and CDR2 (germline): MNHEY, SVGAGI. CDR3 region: CASSYRLDSIGGELFF. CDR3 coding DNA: TGTGCCAGCAGCTATCGACTAGACTCTATCGGCGGGGAGCTGTTTTTT.

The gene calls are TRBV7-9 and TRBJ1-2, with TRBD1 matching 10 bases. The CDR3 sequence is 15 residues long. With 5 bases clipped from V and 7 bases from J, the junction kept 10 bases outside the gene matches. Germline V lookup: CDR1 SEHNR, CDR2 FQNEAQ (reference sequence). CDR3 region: CASSLGTGEDCGYTF. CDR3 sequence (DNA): TGTGCCAGCAGCCTAGGGACAGGGGAGGACTGTGGCTACACCTTC.

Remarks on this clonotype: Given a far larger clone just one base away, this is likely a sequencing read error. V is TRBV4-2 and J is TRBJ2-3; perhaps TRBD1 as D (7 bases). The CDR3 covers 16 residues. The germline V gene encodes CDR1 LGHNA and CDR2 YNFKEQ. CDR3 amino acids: CASSWGGDSSTDTQCF. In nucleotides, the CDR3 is TGTGCCAGCAGCTGGGGCGGGGACAGCAGCACAGATACGCAGTGTTTT.

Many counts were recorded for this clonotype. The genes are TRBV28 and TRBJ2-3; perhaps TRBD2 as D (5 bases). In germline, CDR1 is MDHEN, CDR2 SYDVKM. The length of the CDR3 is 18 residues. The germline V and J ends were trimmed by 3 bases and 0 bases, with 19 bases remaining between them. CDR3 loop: CASSLPLAIHSSTDTQYF. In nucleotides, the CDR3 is TGTGCCAGCAGTTTGCCTTTAGCGATCCATTCTAGCACAGATACGCAGTATTTT.

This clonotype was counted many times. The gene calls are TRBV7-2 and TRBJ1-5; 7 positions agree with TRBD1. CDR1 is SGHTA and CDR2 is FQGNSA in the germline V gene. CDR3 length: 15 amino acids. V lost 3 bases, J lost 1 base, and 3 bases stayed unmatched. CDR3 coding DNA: TGTGCCAGCAGCTTCGGGACAGCCAGCAATCAGCCCCAGCATTTT. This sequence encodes CASSFGTASNQPQHF.